The rows below give T cell receptor beta chains drawn from one sample of a study of regulatory T cells. Sequencing used immunoSEQ multiplex PCR; TCRdb keeps in-frame clones, though not all of them. The data show some 30,000 clones, about 93% seen once. Sample: conventional CD4+ T cells sorted from blood. These TCRs come from a child aged 2-15 years with CD3G deficiency. The CDR3 runs from the conserved cysteine through the conserved F or W. A D gene is named only where the DNA matches it firmly. Only some rows state a clone size, as once, few, many or a class for expanded clones.

d_call j_call v_call clone_size cdr3_aa cdr3_nt
TRBD1 TRBJ1-4 TRBV4-1 - CASSQDPTQAKQGRDNEKLFF TGCGCCAGCAGCCAAGACCCAACACAGGCCAAACAGGGGCGGGATAATGAAAAACTGTTTTTT
- TRBJ2-2 TRBV19 once CASSIKAATGELFF TGTGCCAGTAGTATAAAGGCAGCCACCGGGGAGCTGTTTTTT
- TRBJ1-5 TRBV19 - CASSLQINQPQHF TGTGCCAGTAGTCTACAGATTAATCAGCCCCAGCATTTT
- TRBJ2-3 TRBV11-2 - CASSPGGGDTQYF TGTGCCAGCAGCCCAGGTGGGGGGGATACGCAGTATTTT
- TRBJ2-7 TRBV28 - CASSDPGREQYF TGTGCCAGCAGTGACCCCGGCCGAGAGCAGTACTTC
- TRBJ1-1 TRBV7-8 - CASSRSWGTEAFF TGTGCCAGCAGCCGGAGTTGGGGGACTGAAGCTTTCTTT
TRBD2 TRBJ2-2 TRBV10-3 - CAISESSGSTGELFF TGTGCCATCAGTGAGTCTAGCGGGAGCACCGGGGAGCTGTTTTTT
- TRBJ1-1 TRBV7-8 - CASSLVPGSAEAFF TGTGCCAGCAGCTTAGTCCCAGGGAGTGCTGAAGCTTTCTTT
TRBD2 TRBJ2-7 TRBV4-2 - CASSHPGLAGHEQYF TGTGCCAGCAGCCATCCGGGACTAGCGGGGCACGAGCAGTACTTC
- TRBJ2-7 TRBV7-2 - CASSPHQGNYEQYF TGTGCCAGCAGCCCCCATCAGGGGAACTACGAGCAGTACTTC
- TRBJ2-1 TRBV5-1 - CASSLVGARYNEQFF TGCGCCAGCAGCCTGGTGGGGGCTAGGTACAATGAGCAGTTCTTC
- TRBJ1-2 TRBV28 - CASSSRTLAMGYTF TGTGCCAGCAGTTCCCGGACACTCGCTATGGGCTACACCTTC
TRBD2 TRBJ2-3 TRBV6-1 - CASSDPGTSGTDTQYF TGTGCCAGCAGTGACCCCGGGACTAGCGGTACAGATACGCAGTATTTT
- TRBJ2-3 TRBV7-9 - CASSLDSTDTQYF TGTGCCAGCAGCCTTGACAGCACAGATACGCAGTATTTT
- TRBJ2-1 TRBV18 - CASSPGQGWNEQFF TGTGCCAGCTCACCCGGGCAGGGTTGGAATGAGCAGTTCTTC
TRBD1 TRBJ2-7 TRBV5-1 once CASSSGTGNTYEQYF TGCGCCAGCAGCTCCGGGACAGGGAATACCTACGAGCAGTACTTC
- TRBJ1-2 TRBV6-1 - CASSEVFVGYTF TGTGCCAGCAGTGAAGTCTTTGTAGGCTACACCTTC
- TRBJ1-1 TRBV6-1 - CASRSDRVTEAFF TGTGCCAGCAGGTCCGATAGGGTTACTGAAGCTTTCTTT
- TRBJ1-5 TRBV28 - CASKPGGLNQPQHF TGTGCCAGCAAGCCGGGGGGCCTGAATCAGCCCCAGCATTTT
- TRBJ2-7 TRBV7-6 - CASSLASQRQGLFEQYF TGTGCCAGCAGCCTAGCCAGTCAGAGACAGGGACTATTCGAGCAGTACTTC